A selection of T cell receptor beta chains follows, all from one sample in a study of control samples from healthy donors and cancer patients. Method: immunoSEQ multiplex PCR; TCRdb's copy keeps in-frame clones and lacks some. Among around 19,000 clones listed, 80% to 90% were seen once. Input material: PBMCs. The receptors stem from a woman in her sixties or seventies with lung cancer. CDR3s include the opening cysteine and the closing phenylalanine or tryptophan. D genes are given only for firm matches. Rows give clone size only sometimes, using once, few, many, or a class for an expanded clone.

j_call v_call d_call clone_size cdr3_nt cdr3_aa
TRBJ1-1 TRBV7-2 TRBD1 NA TGTGCCAGCAGGAACCCAGGGGGACAGGGTGCCGTGGACACTGAAGCTTTCTTT CASRNPGGQGAVDTEAFF
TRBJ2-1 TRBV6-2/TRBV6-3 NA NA TGTGCCAGCAGTTACTCGATCATCAGTGAGCAGTTCTTC CASSYSIISEQFF
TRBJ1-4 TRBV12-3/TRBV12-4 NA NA TGTGCCAGCAGTTGGGACCGGAGAGAAAAACTGTTTTTT CASSWDRREKLFF
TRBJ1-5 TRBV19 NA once TGTGCCAGTAGTATGTATAAGGGTCAGCCCCAGCATTTT CASSMYKGQPQHF
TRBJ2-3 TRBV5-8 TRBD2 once TGTGCCAGCAGCTCATTCGTCGGGGAGGGCCGGACAGATACGCAGTATTTT CASSSFVGEGRTDTQYF
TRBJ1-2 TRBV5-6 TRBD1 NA TGTGCCAGCAGCTTGGTTTTAGGACAGGGGGGAAACTATGGCTACACCTTC CASSLVLGQGGNYGYTF
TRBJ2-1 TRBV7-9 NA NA TGTGCCAGCAGCTTAGGTCTGTCCTCCTACAATGAGCAGTTCTTC CASSLGLSSYNEQFF
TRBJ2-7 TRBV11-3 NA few TGTGCCAGCAGCTTTCTCAGGAGCTCCTACGAGCAGTACTTC CASSFLRSSYEQYF
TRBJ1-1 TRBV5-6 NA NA TGTGCCAGCGCAAAGGGCGGTCCTCGGCCCACTGAAGCTTTCTTT CASAKGGPRPTEAFF
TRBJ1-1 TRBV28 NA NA TGTGCCAGCAGTTTGACAACAATGAACACTGAAGCTTTCTTT CASSLTTMNTEAFF
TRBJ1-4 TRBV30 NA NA TGTGCCTGCGTTTCTATGGGGCTAAACGAAAAACTGTTTTTT CACVSMGLNEKLFF
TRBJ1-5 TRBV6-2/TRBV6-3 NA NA NA CASSSSPDRANQPQHF
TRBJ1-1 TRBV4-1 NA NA TGCGCCAGCAGCCAAGAACGGGATGATAACACTGAAGCTTTCTTT CASSQERDDNTEAFF
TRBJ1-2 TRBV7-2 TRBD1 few TGTGCCAGCAGCTTAGAAGTCGGGACAGGGTTCAATCTCTATGGCTACACCTTC CASSLEVGTGFNLYGYTF
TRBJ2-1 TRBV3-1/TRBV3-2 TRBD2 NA TGTGCCAGCAGCCAGACTAGCGGAGGCTACAATGAGCAGTTCTTC CASSQTSGGYNEQFF